Presented here are 11 T cell receptor beta chains from one specimen sequenced in a study of T cells after yellow fever vaccination. TCRdb used MiXCR to reprocess the 5' RACE reads, holding one entry per CDR3 protein. This table holds more than 450,000 distinct CDR3 sequences, roughly 22% found once. The source material was PBMCs, sampled about 21 days after the first yellow fever vaccination. The receptors were gathered from a man aged 18 to 35 who received the YFV17D yellow fever vaccine.

This clonotype has a handful of counts. This chain connects TRBV20-1 to TRBJ2-1, with 16 bases identical to TRBD2. The CDR3 is 16 residues long. Germline V gene lookup returns CDR1 DFQATT and CDR2 SNEGSKA (reference sequence). V lost 5 bases to trimming and J lost 8 bases; unmatched junction nucleotides: 9. The CDR3 is CSASGTSGGAVYEQFF. For the CDR3, the DNA is TGCAGTGCTTCCGGGACTAGCGGGGGGGCCGTCTATGAGCAGTTCTTC.

This chain links TRBV15 with TRBJ1-1; D is ambiguous. CDR3 length: 15 residues. V was shortened by 0 bases and J by 1 base, with 9 bases between the two germline ends. Germline V lookup: CDR1 LNHNV, CDR2 YYDKDF (reference sequence). The DNA of the CDR3 is TGTGCCACCAGCAGAGATTTAAACTCGAACACTGAAGCTTTCTTT. Its translation: CATSRDLNSNTEAFF.

This clonotype has only a few counts. J is TRBJ2-3 and V is TRBV7-9, with D maybe TRBD1 (5 bases). The CDR3 covers 15 residues. Germline assignment: CDR1 SEHNR and CDR2 FQNEAQ (reference sequence). The V and J ends lost 1 base and 2 bases respectively, with 10 bases between them. CDR3 sequence: CASSLGGQHTDTQYF. The CDR3 DNA sequence: TGTGCCAGCAGCTTAGGGGGCCAGCACACAGATACGCAGTATTTT. Using reference TRBV7-9 and TRBJ2-3 for the parts outside the CDR3, the full variable domain is DTGVSQNPRHKITKRGQNVTFRCDPISEHNRLYWYRQTLGQGPEFLTYFQNEAQLEKSRLLSDRFSAERPKGSFSTLEIQRTEQGDSAMYLCASSLGGQHTDTQYFGPGTRLTVL.

CDR3 in DNA: TGCAGTGCTAGAGATTCCTCCAGGGTAGACTATGGCTACACCTTC. Encoded protein: CSARDSSRVDYGYTF. This chain joins TRBV20-1 and TRBJ1-2; D may be TRBD1 (5 bases). The CDR3 is 15 residues long. In germline, CDR1 is DFQATT, CDR2 SNEGSKA (reference sequence). V was trimmed by 0 bases and J by 3 bases, leaving 14 bases between them.

The chain has TRBV18 and TRBJ2-3; D is undetermined. Trimming left V 3 bases short and J 4 bases short, with 8 bases between. This CDR3 has 13 residues. Looked up from germline, CDR1 is KGHSH and CDR2 is LQKENI. The CDR3 sequence: CASSPGQADTQYF. The CDR3 DNA is TGTGCCAGCTCACCCGGTCAGGCAGATACGCAGTATTTT.

This chain connects TRBV30 to TRBJ2-1; D perhaps matches TRBD2 (5 bases). Germline values: CDR1 GTSNPN, CDR2 SVGIG (reference sequence). V lost 0 bases and J lost 15, with 15 bases in between. This CDR3 has 12 amino acids. The CDR3 is CAWSVGSQRGFF. The DNA for the CDR3 is TGTGCCTGGAGTGTAGGTTCCCAACGGGGGTTCTTC.

The rearrangement joins TRBV4-1 to TRBJ2-2, with TRBD2 identical over 7 bases. The CDR3 runs to 14 residues. The V segment lost 1 base and the J segment 7 bases; nucleotides outside the gene matches: 3. CDR1 MGHRA and CDR2 YSYEKL come from the germline V gene. CDR3 nucleotide sequence: TGCGCCAGCAGCCAAGTGTGGGGGGGCGGGGAGCTGTTTTTT. It yields the protein CASSQVWGGGELFF.

This chain uses TRBV19 with TRBJ1-1; the match to TRBD1 covers 8 bases. V was clipped by 3 bases and J by 5 bases; unmatched bases: 11. The CDR3 sequence is 16 residues long. CDR1 LNHDA and CDR2 SQIVND come from the germline V gene (reference sequence). The CDR3 DNA follows: TGTGCCAGTAGTATTTCCGAGACAGGGGAGGTGACTGAAGCTTTCTTT. Its protein product is CASSISETGEVTEAFF.

V gene TRBV25-1 combines with J gene TRBJ2-3; weak D call: TRBD2 (5 bases). Germline V gene lookup returns CDR1 MGHDK and CDR2 SYGVNS. The germline V and J ends were trimmed by 3 bases and 0 bases, with 7 bases remaining between them. This CDR3 has 14 amino acids. CDR3 region: CASSEPGSTDTQYF. DNA for the CDR3: TGTGCCAGCAGTGAGCCGGGAAGCACAGATACGCAGTATTTT. The whole variable domain, remainder taken from reference TRBV25-1 and TRBJ2-3, is EADIYQTPRYLVIGTGKKITLECSQTMGHDKMYWYQQDPGMELHLIHYSYGVNSTEKGDLSSESTVSRIRTEHFPLTLESARPSHTSQYLCASSEPGSTDTQYFGPGTRLTVL.

This clonotype was seen ten or more times. The V and J genes are TRBV5-1 and TRBJ2-5; 10 positions agree with TRBD1. CDR1 is SGHRS, CDR2 YFSETQ, per germline. The CDR3 runs 14 residues. Trimming at V came to 4 bases and at J to 4 bases, leaving 4 bases not matched to a gene. The CDR3 region has the DNA TGCGCCAGCAGCCAGGGACAGGGGACAGAGACCCAGTACTTC. This codes for CASSQGQGTETQYF.

This clonotype was seen a handful of times. CDR3 DNA sequence: TGTGCCAGCAGAACCCGGGACAGGGATAGCTCCTACGAGCAGTACTTC. Protein sequence: CASRTRDRDSSYEQYF. V usage is TRBV2 and J usage is TRBJ2-7; 9 positions match TRBD1. J gave up 0 bases and V 6 bases, and 9 bases lay outside the gene matches. Germline V gene lookup returns CDR1 SNHLY and CDR2 FYNNEI. This CDR3 has 16 residues.